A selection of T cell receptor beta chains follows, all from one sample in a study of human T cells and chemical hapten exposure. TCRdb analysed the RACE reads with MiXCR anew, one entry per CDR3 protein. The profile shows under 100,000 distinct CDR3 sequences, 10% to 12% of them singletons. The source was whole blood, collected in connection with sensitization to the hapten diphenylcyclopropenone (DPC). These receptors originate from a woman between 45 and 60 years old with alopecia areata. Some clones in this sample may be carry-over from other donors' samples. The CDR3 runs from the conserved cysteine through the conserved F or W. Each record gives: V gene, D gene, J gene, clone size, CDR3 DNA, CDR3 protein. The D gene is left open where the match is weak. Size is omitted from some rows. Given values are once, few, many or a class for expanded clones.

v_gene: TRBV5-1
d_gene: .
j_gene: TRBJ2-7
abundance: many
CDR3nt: TGCGCCAGCAGCTCCGCACAGTACGAGCAGTACTTC
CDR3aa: CASSSAQYEQYF

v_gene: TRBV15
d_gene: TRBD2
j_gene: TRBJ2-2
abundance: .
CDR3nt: TGTGCCACCAGCCGGGGGGGGAGATGGGCAAACACCGGGGAGCTGTTTTTT
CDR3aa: CATSRGGRWANTGELFF

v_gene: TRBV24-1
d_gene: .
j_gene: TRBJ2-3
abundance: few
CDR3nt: TGTGCCACCAGTGATCGAATCCGAGGCACAGATACGCAGTATTTT
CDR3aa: CATSDRIRGTDTQYF

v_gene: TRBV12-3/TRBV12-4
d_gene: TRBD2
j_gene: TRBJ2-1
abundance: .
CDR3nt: TGTGCCAGCACTCCAGTAGCGGCGGGAGACAATGAGCAGTTCTTC
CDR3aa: CASTPVAAGDNEQFF

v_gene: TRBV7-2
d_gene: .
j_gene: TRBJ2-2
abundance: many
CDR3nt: TGTGCCAGCAGCTTAGACGATCAGGCGGGAACCGGGGAGCTGTTTTTT
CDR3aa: CASSLDDQAGTGELFF

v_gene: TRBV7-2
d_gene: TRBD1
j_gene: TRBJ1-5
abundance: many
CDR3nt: TGTGCCAGCAGCGACAGGGCCGGAAGCAATCAGCCCCAGCATTTT
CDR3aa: CASSDRAGSNQPQHF

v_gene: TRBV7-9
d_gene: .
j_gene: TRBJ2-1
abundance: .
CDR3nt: TGTGCCAGCAGCCCAAGGGCTAGCGAGAGGATAAATGAGCAGTTCTTC
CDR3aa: CASSPRASERINEQFF

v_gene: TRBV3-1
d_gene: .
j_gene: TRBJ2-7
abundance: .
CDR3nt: TGTGCCAGCAGCCTCAGTGGGCAGGGATCATACGAGCAGTACTTC
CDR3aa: CASSLSGQGSYEQYF

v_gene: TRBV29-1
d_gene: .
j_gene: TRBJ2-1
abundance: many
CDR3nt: TGCAGCGGATTACCTACGGACAGTTTCTCCTACAATGAGCAGTTCTTC
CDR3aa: CSGLPTDSFSYNEQFF

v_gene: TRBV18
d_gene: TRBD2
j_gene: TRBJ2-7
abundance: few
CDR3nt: TGTGCCAGCTCATTTTCCGGGACTAGCGGGGGTTACGAGCAGTACTTC
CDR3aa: CASSFSGTSGGYEQYF

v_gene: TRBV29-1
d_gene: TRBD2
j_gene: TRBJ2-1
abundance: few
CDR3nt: TGCAGCGCACCCCTGGCGGGAGTGAGAAATGAGCAGTTCTTC
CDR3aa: CSAPLAGVRNEQFF

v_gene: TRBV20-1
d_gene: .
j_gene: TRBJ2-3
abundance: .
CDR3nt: TGCAGTGCTCAACAGGGAGAGGGCGGGGATACGCAGTATTTT
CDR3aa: CSAQQGEGGDTQYF

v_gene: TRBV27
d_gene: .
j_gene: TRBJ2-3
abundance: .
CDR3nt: TGTGCCAGCACCCAACGCGGGACAGATACGCAGTATTTT
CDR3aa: CASTQRGTDTQYF

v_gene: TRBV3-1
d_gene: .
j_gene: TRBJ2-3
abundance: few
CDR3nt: TGTGCCAGCGAGAGCACAGATACGCAGTATTTT
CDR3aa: CASESTDTQYF

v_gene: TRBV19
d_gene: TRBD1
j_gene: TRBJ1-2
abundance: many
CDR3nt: TGTGCCAGTAGTCTTAAAGGACAGGCGGCGAAAGTGTATGGCTACACCTTC
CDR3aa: CASSLKGQAAKVYGYTF

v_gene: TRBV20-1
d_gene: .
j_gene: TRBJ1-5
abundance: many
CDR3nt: TGCAGTGCTCCAGGGAGGGCGGGGCCCCAGCATTTT
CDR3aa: CSAPGRAGPQHF

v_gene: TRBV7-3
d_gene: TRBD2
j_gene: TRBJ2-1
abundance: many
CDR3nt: TGTGCCAGCAGCACCGGGCTAGCGGGTCGCTACAATGAGCAGTTCTTC
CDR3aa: CASSTGLAGRYNEQFF

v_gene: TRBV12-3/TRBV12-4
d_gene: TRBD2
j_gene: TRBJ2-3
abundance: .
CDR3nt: TGTGCCAGCAGTCCCTCTTTGGGGACTAGCGGGAGAGAAACAGATACGCAGTATTTT
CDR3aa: CASSPSLGTSGRETDTQYF

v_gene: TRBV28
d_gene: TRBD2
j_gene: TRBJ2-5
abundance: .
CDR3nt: TGTGCCAGCAGGCCAGCGGGAGGGTCCGAGACCCAGTACTTC
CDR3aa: CASRPAGGSETQYF

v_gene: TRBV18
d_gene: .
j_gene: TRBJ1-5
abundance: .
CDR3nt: TGTGCCAGCTCACCGGGCGTGGATCAGCCCCAGCATTTT
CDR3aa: CASSPGVDQPQHF

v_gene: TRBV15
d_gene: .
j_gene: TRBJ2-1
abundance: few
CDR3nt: TGTGCCACCAGCAGAGATAAGGGGTTTAGGGACAATGAGCAGTTCTTC
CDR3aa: CATSRDKGFRDNEQFF

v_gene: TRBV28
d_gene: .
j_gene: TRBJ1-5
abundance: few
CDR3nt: TGTGCCAGCAGTTTATACAGAGATCAGCCCCAGCATTTT
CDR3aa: CASSLYRDQPQHF

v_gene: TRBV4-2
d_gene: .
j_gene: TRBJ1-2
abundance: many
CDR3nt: TGTGCCAGCAGCCAAGATGGGGGCGGAATTAACTATGGCTACACCTTC
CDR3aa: CASSQDGGGINYGYTF

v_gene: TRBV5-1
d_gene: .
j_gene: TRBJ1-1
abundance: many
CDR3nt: TGCGCCAGCAGCTTACTCCGGGACAACACTGAAGCTTTCTTT
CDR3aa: CASSLLRDNTEAFF

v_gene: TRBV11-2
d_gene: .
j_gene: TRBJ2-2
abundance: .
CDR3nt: TGTGCCAGCAGCTTAGTCGGGGGACTTACCGGGGAGCTGTTTTTT
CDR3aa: CASSLVGGLTGELFF

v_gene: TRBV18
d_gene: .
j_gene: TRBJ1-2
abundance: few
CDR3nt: TGTGCCAGCTCACCATTACGGGGCCAGGATGGCTACACCTTC
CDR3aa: CASSPLRGQDGYTF

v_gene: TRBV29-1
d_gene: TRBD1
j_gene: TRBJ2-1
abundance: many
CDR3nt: TGCAGCGTCCCGACAGGGAGCCGATACAATGAGCAGTTCTTC
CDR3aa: CSVPTGSRYNEQFF

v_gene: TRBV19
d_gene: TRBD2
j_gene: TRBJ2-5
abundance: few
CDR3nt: TGTGCCAGTAGAGGTAGCGGGAGGGCCGAAGAGACCCAGTACTTC
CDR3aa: CASRGSGRAEETQYF

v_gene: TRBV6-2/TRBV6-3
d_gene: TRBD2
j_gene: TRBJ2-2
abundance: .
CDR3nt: TGTGCCAGCATCCAGCGGGAGACCGGGGAGCTGTTTTTT
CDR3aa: CASIQRETGELFF

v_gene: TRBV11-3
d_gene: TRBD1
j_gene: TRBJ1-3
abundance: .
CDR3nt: TGTGCCAGCAGCCTCGGGCGACAGGGGATGGACACCATATATTTT
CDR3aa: CASSLGRQGMDTIYF

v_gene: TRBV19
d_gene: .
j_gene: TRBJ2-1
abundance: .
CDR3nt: TGTGCCAGTGCCCGCGGGCTCTCCTACAATGAGCAGTTCTTC
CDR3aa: CASARGLSYNEQFF

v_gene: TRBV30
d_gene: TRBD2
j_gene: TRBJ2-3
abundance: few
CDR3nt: TGTGCCTGGAGTGGTATTAGGACTAGCGGGAGGGCCTCGCGTGATACGCAGTATTTT
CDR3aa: CAWSGIRTSGRASRDTQYF

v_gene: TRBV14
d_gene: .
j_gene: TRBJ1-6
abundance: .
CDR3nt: TGTGCCAGCAGCCGGCAACAGGTCCGGAGGAATTCACCCCTCCACTTT
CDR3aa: CASSRQQVRRNSPLHF

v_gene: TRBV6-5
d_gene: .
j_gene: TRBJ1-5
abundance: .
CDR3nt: TGTGCCAGCAGTCCCACAGGGAATCAGCCCCAGCATTTT
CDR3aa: CASSPTGNQPQHF

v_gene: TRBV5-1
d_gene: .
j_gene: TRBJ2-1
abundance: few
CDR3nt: TGCGCCAGCAGCTTGGCCCCGGGAAGGGATGAGCAGTTCTTC
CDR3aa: CASSLAPGRDEQFF

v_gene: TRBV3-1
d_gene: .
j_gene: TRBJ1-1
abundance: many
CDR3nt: TGTGCCAGCAGCCTCAGGATGAACACTGAAGCTTTCTTT
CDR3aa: CASSLRMNTEAFF

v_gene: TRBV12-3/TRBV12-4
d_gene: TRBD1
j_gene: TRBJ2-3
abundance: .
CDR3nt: TGTGCCAGCAGTTCGCCGGGACAGGGAACAGATACGCAGTATTTT
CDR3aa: CASSSPGQGTDTQYF

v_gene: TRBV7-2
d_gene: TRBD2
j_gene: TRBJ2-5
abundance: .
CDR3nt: TGTGCCAGCAGCAGGACTAGCCAAGACACCCAGTACTTC
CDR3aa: CASSRTSQDTQYF

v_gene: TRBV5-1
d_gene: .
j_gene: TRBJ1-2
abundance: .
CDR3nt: TGCGCCAGCAGCTTGAACCTTAACTATGGCTACACCTTC
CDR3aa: CASSLNLNYGYTF

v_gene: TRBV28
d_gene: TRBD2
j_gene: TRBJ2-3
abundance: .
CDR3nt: TGTGCCAGCATTAAAGCGGGAGGCACAGATACGCAGTATTTT
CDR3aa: CASIKAGGTDTQYF

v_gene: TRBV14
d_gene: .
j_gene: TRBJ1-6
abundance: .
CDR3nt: TGTGCCAGCAGCCAAGAAGCGATGAATTCACCCCTCCACTTT
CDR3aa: CASSQEAMNSPLHF

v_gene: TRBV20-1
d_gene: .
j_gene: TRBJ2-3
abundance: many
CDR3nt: TGCAGTGCCGGATTCCAGACATGGGGGAATACAGATACGCAGTATTTT
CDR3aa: CSAGFQTWGNTDTQYF

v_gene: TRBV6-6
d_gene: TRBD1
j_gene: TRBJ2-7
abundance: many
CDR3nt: TGTGCCAGCAGTCAGACAGGGAACGAGCAGTACTTC
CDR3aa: CASSQTGNEQYF

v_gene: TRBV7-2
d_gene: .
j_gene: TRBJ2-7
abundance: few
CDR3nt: TGTGCCAGCAGCCTCGTGTGGGCCCAAGACTCCTACGAGCAGTACTTC
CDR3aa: CASSLVWAQDSYEQYF

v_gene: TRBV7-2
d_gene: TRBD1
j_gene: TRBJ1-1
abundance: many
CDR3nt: TGTGCCAGCAGCTTAAGACAGGGGTCGGCCACTGAAGCTTTCTTT
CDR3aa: CASSLRQGSATEAFF

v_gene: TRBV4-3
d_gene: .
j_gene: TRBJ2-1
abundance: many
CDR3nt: TGCGCCAGCAGCCAAGATCGACTACCAACTCTCAATGAGCAGTTCTTC
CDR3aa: CASSQDRLPTLNEQFF

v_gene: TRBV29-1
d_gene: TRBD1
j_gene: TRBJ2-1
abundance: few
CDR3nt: TGCAGCGTTGTTGGGACAGGGGCCCTCAATGAGCAGTTCTTC
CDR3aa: CSVVGTGALNEQFF

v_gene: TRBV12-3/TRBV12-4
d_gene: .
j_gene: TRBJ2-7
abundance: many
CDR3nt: TGTGCCAGCAGTTGGGGTAGCAGCACCTACGAGCAGTACTTC
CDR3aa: CASSWGSSTYEQYF

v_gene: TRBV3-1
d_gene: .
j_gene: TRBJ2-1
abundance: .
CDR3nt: TGTGCCAGCAGCCACGCGGGACCCCGGCGCGCTGGGCAGTTCTTC
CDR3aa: CASSHAGPRRAGQFF

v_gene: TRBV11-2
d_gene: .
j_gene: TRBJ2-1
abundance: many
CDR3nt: TGTGCCAGCAGCCCTCCGCCGGACGGGAGAAGGGGCAATGAGCAGTTCTTC
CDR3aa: CASSPPPDGRRGNEQFF

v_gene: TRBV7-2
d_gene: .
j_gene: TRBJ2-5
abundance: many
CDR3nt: TGTGCCAGCAGCTTAAATGGAGGAAAAGAGACCCAGTACTTC
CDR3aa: CASSLNGGKETQYF

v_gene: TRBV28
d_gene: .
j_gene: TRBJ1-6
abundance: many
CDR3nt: TGTGCCAGCAGTCCCCCCGGGACACCAACATATTCACCCCTCCACTTT
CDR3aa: CASSPPGTPTYSPLHF

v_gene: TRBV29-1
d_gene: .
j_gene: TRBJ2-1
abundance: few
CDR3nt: TGCAGCGTTGATGGCCTCTACAATGAGCAGTTCTTC
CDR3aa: CSVDGLYNEQFF